This note documents a single TCR beta chain sequence. As yet, its antigen is unknown. These data originate in a study of identical twins' blood T cells. General observations from the study: Twins shared about as many clonotypes as their cloneset sizes predicted.

Via MiXCR, TCRdb re-called the 5' RACE reads, giving one row per CDR3 protein. In the table there are 350,000 to 450,000 distinct CDR3 sequences, about 28% of which are singletons. This sequence was found in a woman aged 18-49 years in good health. Source material: PBMCs.

CDR3 residues: CASGARTEYGYTF. CDR3 nucleotide sequence: TGTGCCAGCGGCGCCCGGACAGAATATGGCTACACCTTC. The rearrangement links TRBV6-6 to TRBJ1-2; tentative D call: TRBD1 (6 bases). Trimming stripped 8 bases from V and 5 bases from J, with 15 bases between. Germline values: CDR1 MNHNY, CDR2 SVGAGI (reference sequence). The CDR3 runs 13 residues.